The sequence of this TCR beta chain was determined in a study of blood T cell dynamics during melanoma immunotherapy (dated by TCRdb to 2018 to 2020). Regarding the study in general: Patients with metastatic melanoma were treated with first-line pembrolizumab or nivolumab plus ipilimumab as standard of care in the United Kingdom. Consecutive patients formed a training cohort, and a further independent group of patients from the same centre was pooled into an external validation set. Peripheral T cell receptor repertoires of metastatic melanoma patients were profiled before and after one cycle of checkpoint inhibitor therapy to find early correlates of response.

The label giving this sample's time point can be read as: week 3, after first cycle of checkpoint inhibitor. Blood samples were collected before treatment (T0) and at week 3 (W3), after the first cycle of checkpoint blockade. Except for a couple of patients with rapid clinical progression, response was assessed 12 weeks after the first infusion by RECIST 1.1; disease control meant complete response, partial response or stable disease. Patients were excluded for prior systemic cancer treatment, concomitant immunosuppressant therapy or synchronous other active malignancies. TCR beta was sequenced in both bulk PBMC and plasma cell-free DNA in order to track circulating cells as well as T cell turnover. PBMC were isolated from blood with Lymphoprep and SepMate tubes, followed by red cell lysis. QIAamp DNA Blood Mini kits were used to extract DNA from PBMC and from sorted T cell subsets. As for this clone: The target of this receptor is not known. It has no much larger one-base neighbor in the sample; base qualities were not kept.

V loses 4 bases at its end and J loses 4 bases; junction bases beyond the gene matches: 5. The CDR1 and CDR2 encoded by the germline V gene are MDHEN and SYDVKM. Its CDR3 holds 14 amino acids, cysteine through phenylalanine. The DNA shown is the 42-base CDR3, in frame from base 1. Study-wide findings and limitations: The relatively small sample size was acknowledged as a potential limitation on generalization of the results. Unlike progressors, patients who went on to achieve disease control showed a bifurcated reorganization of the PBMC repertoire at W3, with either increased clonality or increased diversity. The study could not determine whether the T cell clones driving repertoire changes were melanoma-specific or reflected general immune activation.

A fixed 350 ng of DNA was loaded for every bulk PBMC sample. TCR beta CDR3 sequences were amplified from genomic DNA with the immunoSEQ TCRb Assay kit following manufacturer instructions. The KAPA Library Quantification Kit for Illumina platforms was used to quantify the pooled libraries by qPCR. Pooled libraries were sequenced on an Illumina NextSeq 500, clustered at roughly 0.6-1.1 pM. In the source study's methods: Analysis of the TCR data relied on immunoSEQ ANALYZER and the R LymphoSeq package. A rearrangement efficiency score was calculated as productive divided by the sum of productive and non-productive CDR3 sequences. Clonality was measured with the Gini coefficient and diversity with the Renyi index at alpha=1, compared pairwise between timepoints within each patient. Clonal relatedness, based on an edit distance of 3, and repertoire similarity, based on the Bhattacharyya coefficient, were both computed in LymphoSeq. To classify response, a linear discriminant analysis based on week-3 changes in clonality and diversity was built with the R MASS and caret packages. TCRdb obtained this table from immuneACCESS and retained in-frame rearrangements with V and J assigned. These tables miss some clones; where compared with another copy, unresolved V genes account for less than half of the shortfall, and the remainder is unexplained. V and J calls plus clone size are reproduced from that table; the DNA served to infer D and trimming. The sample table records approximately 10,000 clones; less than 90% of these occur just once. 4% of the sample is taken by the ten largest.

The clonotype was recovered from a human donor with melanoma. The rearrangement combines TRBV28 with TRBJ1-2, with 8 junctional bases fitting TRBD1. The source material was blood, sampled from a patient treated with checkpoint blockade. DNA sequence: TGTGCCAGCAGTTCCAGGGGGCAATCCTATGGCTACACCTTC. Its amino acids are CASSSRGQSYGYTF.